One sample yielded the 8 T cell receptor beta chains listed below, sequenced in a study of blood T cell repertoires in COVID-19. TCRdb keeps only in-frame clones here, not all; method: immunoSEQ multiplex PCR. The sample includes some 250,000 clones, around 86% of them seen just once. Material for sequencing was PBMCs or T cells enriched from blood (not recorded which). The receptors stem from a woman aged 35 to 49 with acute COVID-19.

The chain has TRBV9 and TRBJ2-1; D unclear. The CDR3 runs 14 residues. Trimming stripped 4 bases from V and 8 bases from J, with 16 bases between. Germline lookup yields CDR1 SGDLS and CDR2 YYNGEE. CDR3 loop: CASSQLPGHYEQFF. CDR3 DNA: TGTGCCAGCAGCCAATTGCCTGGGCATTATGAGCAGTTCTTC. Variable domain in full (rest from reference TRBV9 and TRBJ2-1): DSGVTQTPKHLITATGQRVTLRCSPRSGDLSVYWYQQSLDQGLQFLIQYYNGEERAKGNILERFSAQQFPDLHSELNLSSLELGDSALYFCASSQLPGHYEQFFGPGTRLTVL.

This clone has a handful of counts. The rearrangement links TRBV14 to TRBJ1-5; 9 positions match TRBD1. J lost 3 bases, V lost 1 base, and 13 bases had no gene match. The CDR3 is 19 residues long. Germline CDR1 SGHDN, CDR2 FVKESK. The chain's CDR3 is CASSQVFRDRVDHNQPQHF. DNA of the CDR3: TGTGCCAGCAGCCAAGTTTTCCGGGACAGGGTGGATCACAATCAGCCCCAGCATTTT.

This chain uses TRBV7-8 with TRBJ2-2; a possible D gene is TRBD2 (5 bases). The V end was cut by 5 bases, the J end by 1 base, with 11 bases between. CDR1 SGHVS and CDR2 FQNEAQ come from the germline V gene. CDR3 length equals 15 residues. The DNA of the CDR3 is TGTGCCAGCAGCCCAGGACGGGGGAACACCGGGGAGCTGTTTTTT. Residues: CASSPGRGNTGELFF.

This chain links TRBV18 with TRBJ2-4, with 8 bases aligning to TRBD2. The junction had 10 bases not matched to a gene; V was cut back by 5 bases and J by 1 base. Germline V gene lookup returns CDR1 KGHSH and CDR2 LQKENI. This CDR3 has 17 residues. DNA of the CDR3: TGTGCCAGCTCAATCTTAGCGGGAAAGGGGGCCAAAAACATTCAGTACTTC. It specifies CASSILAGKGAKNIQYF.

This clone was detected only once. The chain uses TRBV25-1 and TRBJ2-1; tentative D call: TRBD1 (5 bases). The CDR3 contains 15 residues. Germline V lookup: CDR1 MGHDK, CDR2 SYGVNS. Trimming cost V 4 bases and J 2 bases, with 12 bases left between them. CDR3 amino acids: CASSAGRVAYNEQFF. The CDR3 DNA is TGTGCCAGCAGTGCGGGCAGGGTGGCCTACAATGAGCAGTTCTTC.

The CDR3 here is CASSQGDEQFF. Here the CDR3 DNA reads TGTGCCAGCAGCCAAGGGGATGAGCAGTTCTTC. The V call is TRBV5-4, the J call TRBJ2-1, with TRBD1 as a possible D gene (5 bases). The CDR3 length is 11 residues. Trimming cost V 4 bases and J 8 bases, with 7 bases left between them. From germline, CDR1 is SGHNT and CDR2 YYREEE (reference sequence).

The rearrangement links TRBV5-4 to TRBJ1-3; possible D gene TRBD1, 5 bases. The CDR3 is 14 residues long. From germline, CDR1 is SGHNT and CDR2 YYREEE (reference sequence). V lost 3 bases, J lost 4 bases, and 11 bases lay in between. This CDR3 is CASSSNNRGNTIYF. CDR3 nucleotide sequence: TGTGCCAGCAGCTCAAATAACAGGGGAAACACCATATATTTT.

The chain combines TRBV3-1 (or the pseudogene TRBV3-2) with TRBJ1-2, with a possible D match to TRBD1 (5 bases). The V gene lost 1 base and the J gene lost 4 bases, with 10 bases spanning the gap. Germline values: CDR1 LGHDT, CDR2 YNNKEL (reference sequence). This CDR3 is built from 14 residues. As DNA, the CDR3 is TGTGCCAGCAGCCAAGGTTTGACAGCCTATGGCTACACCTTC. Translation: CASSQGLTAYGYTF.